These 3 T cell receptor beta chains share one sample of origin, sequenced in a study of cytomegalovirus exposure and HLA in healthy donors. The PCR was carried out with 60 Vbeta primers and 13 Jbeta primers. The table came from immunoSEQ multiplex PCR; TCRdb's copy has only in-frame clones and leaves some out. The sample holds around 30,000 clones; about 86% are singletons and the top ten take 2.7%. The sequencing sample was made of PBMCs. The receptors shown here come from a boy between 10 and 17 years old in good health and CMV-seronegative.

The chain employs TRBV6-6 and TRBJ1-2; TRBD1 matches 9 bases. The germline V gene encodes CDR1 MNHNY and CDR2 SVGAGI (reference sequence). Trimming at V came to 5 bases and at J to 8 bases, leaving 12 bases not matched to a gene. The CDR3 extends over 15 amino acids. CDR3 residues: CASSGAGQGTGGYTF. The CDR3 nucleotides are TGTGCCAGCAGTGGGGCGGGACAGGGAACAGGGGGCTACACCTTC.

This CDR3 reads CASSLEGVLYNEQFF. In DNA form, the CDR3 reads TGTGCCAGCAGCTTAGAAGGGGTCCTCTACAATGAGCAGTTCTTC. The gene calls are TRBV7-4 and TRBJ2-1, with D possibly TRBD1 on 5 matching bases. Germline V lookup: CDR1 SGHVT, CDR2 SQSDAQ. Trimming took 1 base from V and 3 from J, leaving 10 bases between them. The CDR3 runs to 15 residues.

CDR3 loop: CASSYSGGLGNEQFF. CDR3 nucleotide sequence: TGTGCCAGCAGTTACTCGGGGGGGCTGGGGAATGAGCAGTTCTTC. This sequence joins TRBV6-5 and TRBJ2-1, with D possibly being TRBD2 (7 bases). Germline V gene data show CDR1 as MNHEY and CDR2 as SVGAGI. CDR3 size: 15 residues. V gave up 0 bases and J gave up 7 bases, with 13 bases separating them.